This T cell receptor beta chain is drawn from a study of T cell responses to AZD1222 COVID-19 vaccine (dated by TCRdb to the early 2020s). Background for the entire study: AZD1222 recipients given second doses at about 4 weeks or at about 12 weeks were pooled, since spike-specific TCR depth and breadth were not found to differ between the two schedules. TCR sequencing covered 233 trial participants: 200 to 220 given two doses of AZD1222 and 26 given two doses of MenACWY control vaccine. Enrollment into the trials was organized by age into subgroups of 18-55, 56-69 and 70-plus years, and those subgroups contained around 150, 28 and 57 TCR-sequenced participants, respectively. Results and caveats for the whole study, not just this receptor: No day 14 peak-response samples were available, so repertoires were characterized only after the peak T cell response. The 56-69-year group was small, and its depth increase did not reach significance, likely because of low power. CD4 TCRs associated with the vaccine covered the entire spike protein, and the dominant responses were in regions 160-218 and 743-854. Conclusions about previously exposed vaccinees were limited because only six AZD1222 recipients were SARS-CoV-2 seropositive at baseline. A significant rise in spike-specific TCR breadth and depth was observed after two AZD1222 doses relative to day 0 and relative to MenACWY recipients. Participants were mostly white British and included more females than males, and it was suggested by the authors that clonal diversity may have been underestimated. Reportedly, almost half of the unique spike-specific TCRs recognized epitopes lying outside the regions that are mutated in the B.1.351 and B.1.1.7 variants.

The time point label corresponds to: baseline before first vaccination. Vaccinee samples came from UK trials COV001 and COV002, including a single-blind randomized controlled phase 2/3 trial of AZD1222 (ChAdOx1 nCoV-19) in healthy adults. Trial participant PBMC samples were collected at day 0 and day 28 after the second dose for TCRbeta chain sequencing. As regards this clone: Its antigen has not been determined. No base-level quality is on record; no much larger clone is a single base apart.

The CDR3 regions of human TCRbeta chains were analyzed by immunosequencing. From the authors' description of their analysis: Repertoire TCRs were checked for matches against a reference library of SARS-CoV-2-specific TCRs that had been generated using the MIRA antigen-specificity platform. Breadth was defined as the fraction of unique TCRs that were SARS-CoV-2-associated. Depth was defined as the fraction of total T cells that were SARS-CoV-2-associated. Using the MIRA data, every spike-specific TCR was mapped to the spike region that the TCR reacted to and assigned to either a CD4 or a CD8 class. Log10-transformed breadth and depth values were compared by one-way ANOVA with Sidak's multiple comparisons tests. The table was pulled from immuneACCESS by TCRdb, which kept in-frame rearrangements only. Such tables lose some clones; where checked, under half of the loss comes from unresolved V genes, and the rest has no known cause. That table gives V, J and clone size, and the DNA gave D and trimming. For this sample there are under 200,000 clones; roughly 93% appear just once. The ten largest make up 3% to 5% of the sample.

The CDR3 has 14 amino acids, counting the end cysteine and phenylalanine. The retained sequence is limited to the CDR3, 42 bases, with the frame set at the first base. CDR1 and CDR2, per the germline V gene, are MNHNS and SASEGT. V loses 1 base, J loses 4 bases, and the germline ends lie 11 bases apart. The sample consisted of peripheral blood, taken on day 0 of AZD1222 vaccination. The chain is made from TRBV6-1 and TRBJ2-7; no D gene can be assigned with confidence. The receptor comes from an adult in good health. The CDR3 in this case is CASSEGSGLYEQYF. The DNA reads as follows: TGTGCCAGCAGTGAAGGGAGTGGGTTGTACGAGCAGTACTTC.